Each of the 2 T cell receptor beta chains below was sequenced from the same sample in a study of blood T cell repertoires in COVID-19. Here immunoSEQ multiplex PCR was the method, and the copy in TCRdb shows in-frame clones only, minus some. The sample shows 150,000 to 200,000 clones, more than 75% of them seen only once. Sequencing was performed on peripheral blood. The receptors shown here come from a man aged 18 to 30 with acute or convalescent COVID-19.

V usage is TRBV10-2 and J usage is TRBJ2-7; TRBD2 agrees at 8 bases. Germline V CDR1 and CDR2: WSHSY, SAAADI. The CDR3 spans 14 residues. Trimming took 7 bases from V and 4 from J; bases not matched to a gene: 9. CDR3 residues: CASIPSGLDYEQYF. CDR3 bases: TGCGCCAGCATCCCCTCGGGACTAGATTACGAGCAGTACTTC.

The V call is TRBV5-1, the J call TRBJ1-1; D is undetermined. V lost 4 bases and J lost 0, with 13 bases in between. The germline CDR1 and CDR2 sequences are SGHRS and YFSETQ. The CDR3 is 15 residues long. CDR3 in amino acids: CASSPRPTMNTEAFF. In DNA, the CDR3 is TGCGCCAGCAGCCCAAGGCCGACTATGAACACTGAAGCTTTCTTT.